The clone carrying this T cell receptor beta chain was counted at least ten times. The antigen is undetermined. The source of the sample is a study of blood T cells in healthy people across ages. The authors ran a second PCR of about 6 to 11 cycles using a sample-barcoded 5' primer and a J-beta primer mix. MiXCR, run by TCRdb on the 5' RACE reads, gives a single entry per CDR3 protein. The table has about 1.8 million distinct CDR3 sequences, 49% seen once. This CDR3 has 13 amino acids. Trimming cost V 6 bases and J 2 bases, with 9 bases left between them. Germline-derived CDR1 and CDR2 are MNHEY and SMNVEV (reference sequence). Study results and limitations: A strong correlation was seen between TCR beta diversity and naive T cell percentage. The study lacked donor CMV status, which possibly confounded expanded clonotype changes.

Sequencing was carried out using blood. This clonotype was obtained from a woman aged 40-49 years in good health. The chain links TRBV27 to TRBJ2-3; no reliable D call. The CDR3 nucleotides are TGTGCCAGCAGCCTAGTCGACACAGATACGCAGTATTTT. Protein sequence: CASSLVDTDTQYF.